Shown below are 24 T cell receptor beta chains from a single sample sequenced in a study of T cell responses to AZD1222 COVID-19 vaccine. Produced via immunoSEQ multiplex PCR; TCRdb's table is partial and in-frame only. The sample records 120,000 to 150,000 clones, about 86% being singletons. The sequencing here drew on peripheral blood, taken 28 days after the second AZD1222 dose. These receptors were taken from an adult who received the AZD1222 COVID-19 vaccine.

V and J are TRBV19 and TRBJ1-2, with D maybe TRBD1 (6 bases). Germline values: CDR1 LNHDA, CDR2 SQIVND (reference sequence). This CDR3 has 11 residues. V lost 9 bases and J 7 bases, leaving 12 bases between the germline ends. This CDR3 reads CASGQQRGYTF. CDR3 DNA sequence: TGTGCCAGCGGACAGCAGCGTGGCTACACCTTC.

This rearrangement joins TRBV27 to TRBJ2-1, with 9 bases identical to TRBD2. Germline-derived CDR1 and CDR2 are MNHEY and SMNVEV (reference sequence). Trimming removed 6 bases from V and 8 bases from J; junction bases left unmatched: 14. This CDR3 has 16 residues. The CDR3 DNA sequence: TGTGCCAGCAGACCCGAGGGAGCGGGAGGTCCCCATGAGCAGTTCTTC. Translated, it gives CASRPEGAGGPHEQFF.

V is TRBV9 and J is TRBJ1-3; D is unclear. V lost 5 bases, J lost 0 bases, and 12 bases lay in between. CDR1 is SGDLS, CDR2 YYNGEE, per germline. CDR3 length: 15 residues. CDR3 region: CASRAPDGSGNTIYF. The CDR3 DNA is TGTGCCAGCAGGGCCCCGGATGGCTCTGGAAACACCATATATTTT.

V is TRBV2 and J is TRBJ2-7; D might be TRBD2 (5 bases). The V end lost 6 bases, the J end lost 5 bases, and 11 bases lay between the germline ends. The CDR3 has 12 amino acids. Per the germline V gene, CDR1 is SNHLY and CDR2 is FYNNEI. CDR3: CASRLEVDEQYF. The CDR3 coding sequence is TGTGCCAGCAGACTAGAGGTGGACGAGCAGTACTTC.

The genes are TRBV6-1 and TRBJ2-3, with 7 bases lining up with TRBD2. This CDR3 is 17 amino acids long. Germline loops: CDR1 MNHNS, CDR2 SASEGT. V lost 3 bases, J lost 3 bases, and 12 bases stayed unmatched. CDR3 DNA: TGTGCCAGCAGTGATTGGGAGGGTAGCAGAGGGACAGATACGCAGTATTTT. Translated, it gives CASSDWEGSRGTDTQYF.

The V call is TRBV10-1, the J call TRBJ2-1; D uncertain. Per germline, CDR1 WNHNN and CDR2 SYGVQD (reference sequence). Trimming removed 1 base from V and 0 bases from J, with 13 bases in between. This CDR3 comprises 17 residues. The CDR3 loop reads CASSEYSSRSSYNEQFF. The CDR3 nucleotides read TGCGCCAGCAGTGAGTATAGCAGTCGAAGCTCCTACAATGAGCAGTTCTTC.

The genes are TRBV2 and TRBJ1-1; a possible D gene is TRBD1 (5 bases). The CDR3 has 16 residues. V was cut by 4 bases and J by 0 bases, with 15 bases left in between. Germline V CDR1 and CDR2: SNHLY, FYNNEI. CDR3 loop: CASSGGDGTVNTEAFF. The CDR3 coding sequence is TGTGCCAGCAGTGGGGGGGACGGCACAGTGAACACTGAAGCTTTCTTT.

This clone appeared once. CDR3 amino acids: CASSPLGRGGGYTF. The CDR3 nucleotides are TGTGCCAGCAGCCCTCTGGGGAGGGGAGGTGGCTACACCTTC. The chain has TRBV4-2 and TRBJ1-2, with a weak D call TRBD1 (5 bases). CDR3 length equals 14 residues. Germline CDR1 is LGHNA and CDR2 is YNFKEQ. The ends were cut back, 4 bases at V and 7 bases at J, with 16 bases in the middle.

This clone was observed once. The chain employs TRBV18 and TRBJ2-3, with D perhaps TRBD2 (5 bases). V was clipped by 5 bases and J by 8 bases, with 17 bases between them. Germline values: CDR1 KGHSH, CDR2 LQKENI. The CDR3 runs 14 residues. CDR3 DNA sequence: TGTGCCAGCTCATCGCGGACCCCGAGGGTTACGCAGTATTTT. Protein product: CASSSRTPRVTQYF.

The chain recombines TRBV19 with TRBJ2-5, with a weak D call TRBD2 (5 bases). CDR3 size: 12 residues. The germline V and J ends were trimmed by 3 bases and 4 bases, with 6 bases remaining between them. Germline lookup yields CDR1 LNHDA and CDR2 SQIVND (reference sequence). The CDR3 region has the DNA TGTGCCAGTAGTATGGGGAGAGAGACCCAGTACTTC. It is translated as CASSMGRETQYF. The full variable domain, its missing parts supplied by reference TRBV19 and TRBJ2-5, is DGGITQSPKYLFRKEGQNVTLSCEQNLNHDAMYWYRQDPGQGLRLIYYSQIVNDFQKGDIAEGYSVSREKKESFPLTVTSAQKNPTAFYLCASSMGRETQYFGPGTRLLVL.

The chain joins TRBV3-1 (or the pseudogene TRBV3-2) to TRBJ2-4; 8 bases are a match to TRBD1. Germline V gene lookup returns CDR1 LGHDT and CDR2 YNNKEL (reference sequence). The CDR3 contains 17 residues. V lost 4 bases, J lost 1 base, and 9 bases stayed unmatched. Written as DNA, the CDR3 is TGTGCCAGCAGCCTTACAGGGGGGTCGGGGGCCAAAAACATTCAGTACTTC. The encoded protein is CASSLTGGSGAKNIQYF.

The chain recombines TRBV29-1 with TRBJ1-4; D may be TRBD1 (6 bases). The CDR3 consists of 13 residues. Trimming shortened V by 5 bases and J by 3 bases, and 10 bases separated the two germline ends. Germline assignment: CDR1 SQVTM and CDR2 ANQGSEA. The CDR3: CSVSRTANEKLFF. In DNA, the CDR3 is TGCAGCGTTTCCCGGACAGCTAATGAAAAACTGTTTTTT. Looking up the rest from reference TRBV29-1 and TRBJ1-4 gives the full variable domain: SAVISQKPSRDICQRGTSLTIQCQVDSQVTMMFWYRQQPGQSLTLIATANQGSEATYESGFVIDKFPISRPNLTFSTLTVSNMSPEDSSIYLCSVSRTANEKLFFGSGTQLSVL.

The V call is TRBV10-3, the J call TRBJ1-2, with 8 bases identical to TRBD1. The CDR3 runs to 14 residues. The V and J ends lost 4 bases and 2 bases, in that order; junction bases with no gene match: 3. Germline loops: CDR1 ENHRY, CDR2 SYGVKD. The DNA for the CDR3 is TGTGCCATCAGTGTGGACAGGGCAAACTATGGCTACACCTTC. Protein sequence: CAISVDRANYGYTF.

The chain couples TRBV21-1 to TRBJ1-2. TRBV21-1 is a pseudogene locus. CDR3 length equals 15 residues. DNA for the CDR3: TGTGCCAGCAGCAAAGGGGGGTCCAGCTTCTATGGCTACACCTTC. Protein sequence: CASSKGGSSFYGYTF.

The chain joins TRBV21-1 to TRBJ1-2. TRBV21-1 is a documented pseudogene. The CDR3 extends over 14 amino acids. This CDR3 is CASSPGVGPYGYTF. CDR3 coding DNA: TGTGCCAGCAGCCCCGGAGTGGGCCCCTATGGCTACACCTTC.

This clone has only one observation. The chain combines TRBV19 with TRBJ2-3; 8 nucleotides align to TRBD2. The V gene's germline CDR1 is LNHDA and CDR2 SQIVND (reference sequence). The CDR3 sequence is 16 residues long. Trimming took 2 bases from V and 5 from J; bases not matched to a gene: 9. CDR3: CASSILGALAGDTQYF. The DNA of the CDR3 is TGTGCCAGTAGTATACTGGGGGCGCTAGCGGGAGATACGCAGTATTTT.

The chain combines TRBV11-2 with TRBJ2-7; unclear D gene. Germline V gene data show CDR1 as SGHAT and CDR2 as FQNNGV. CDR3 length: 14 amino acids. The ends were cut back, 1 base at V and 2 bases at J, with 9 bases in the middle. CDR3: CASSLGGYTYEQYF. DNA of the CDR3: TGTGCCAGCAGCTTAGGGGGATATACCTACGAGCAGTACTTC.

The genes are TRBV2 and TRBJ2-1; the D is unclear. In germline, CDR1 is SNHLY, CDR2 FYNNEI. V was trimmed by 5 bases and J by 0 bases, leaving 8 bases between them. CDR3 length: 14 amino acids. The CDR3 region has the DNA TGTGCCAGCAGTACACTTAGCTCCTACAATGAGCAGTTCTTC. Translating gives CASSTLSSYNEQFF.

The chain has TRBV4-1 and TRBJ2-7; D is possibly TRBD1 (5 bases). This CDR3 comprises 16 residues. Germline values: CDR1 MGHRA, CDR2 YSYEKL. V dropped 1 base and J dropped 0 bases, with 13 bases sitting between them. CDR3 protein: CASSQGRTGLSYEQYF. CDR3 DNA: TGCGCCAGCAGCCAAGGTCGCACAGGCCTCTCCTACGAGCAGTACTTC.

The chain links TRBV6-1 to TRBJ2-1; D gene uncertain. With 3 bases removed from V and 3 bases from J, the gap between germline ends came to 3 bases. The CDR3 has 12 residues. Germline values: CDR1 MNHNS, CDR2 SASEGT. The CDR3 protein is CASSDNYNEQFF. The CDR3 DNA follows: TGTGCCAGCAGTGACAACTACAATGAGCAGTTCTTC.

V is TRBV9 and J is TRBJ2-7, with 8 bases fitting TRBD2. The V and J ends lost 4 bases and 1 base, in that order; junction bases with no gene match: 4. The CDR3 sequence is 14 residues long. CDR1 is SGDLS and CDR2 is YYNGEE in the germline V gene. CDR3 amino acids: CASSREGPSYEQYF. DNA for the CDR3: TGTGCCAGCAGCCGGGAGGGACCATCCTACGAGCAGTACTTC.

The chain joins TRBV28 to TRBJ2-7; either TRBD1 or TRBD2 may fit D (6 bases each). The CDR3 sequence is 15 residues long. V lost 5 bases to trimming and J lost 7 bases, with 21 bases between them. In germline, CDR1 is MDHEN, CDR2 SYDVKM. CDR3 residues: CASSLSSLGGREQYF. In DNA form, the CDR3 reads TGTGCCAGCAGTCTCTCCTCCCTTGGGGGGCGTGAGCAGTACTTC. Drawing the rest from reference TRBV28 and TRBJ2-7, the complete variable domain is DVKVTQSSRYLVKRTGEKVFLECVQDMDHENMFWYRQDPGLGLRLIYFSYDVKMKEKGDIPEGYSVSREKKERFSLILESASTNQTSMYLCASSLSSLGGREQYFGPGTRLTVT.

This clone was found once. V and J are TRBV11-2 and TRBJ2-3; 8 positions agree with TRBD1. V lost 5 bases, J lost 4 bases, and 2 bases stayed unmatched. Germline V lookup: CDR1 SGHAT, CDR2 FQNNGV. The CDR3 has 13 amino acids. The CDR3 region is CASSRQGPDTQYF. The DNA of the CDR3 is TGTGCCAGCAGCCGACAGGGGCCAGATACGCAGTATTTT. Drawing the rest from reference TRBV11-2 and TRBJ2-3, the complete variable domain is EAGVAQSPRYKIIEKRQSVAFWCNPISGHATLYWYQQILGQGPKLLIQFQNNGVVDDSQLPKDRFSAERLKGVDSTLKIQPAKLEDSAVYLCASSRQGPDTQYFGPGTRLTVL.

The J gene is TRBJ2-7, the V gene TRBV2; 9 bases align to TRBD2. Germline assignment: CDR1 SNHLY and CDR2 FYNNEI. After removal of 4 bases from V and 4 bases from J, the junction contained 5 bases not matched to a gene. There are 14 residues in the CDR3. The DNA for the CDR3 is TGTGCCAGCAGTGGGCTAGCGGGGCTATACGAGCAGTACTTC. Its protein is CASSGLAGLYEQYF.